These T cell receptor beta chains were read from a single sample in a study of OX40 agonist ivuxolimab in advanced cancers. Method: immunoSEQ multiplex PCR; TCRdb's copy keeps in-frame clones and lacks some. The table lists some 100,000 clones, around nine tenths of them singletons. Sequenced material: CD4+ or CD8+ T cells sorted from blood, taken in a trial of the OX40 agonist ivuxolimab. These receptors were obtained from an adult with an advanced solid tumor such as melanoma, head and neck, liver or kidney cancer. Both conserved end residues are trimmed from each CDR3.

j_call | v_call | cdr3_aa
TRBJ2-7 | TRBV7-6 | ASSLAGQSEQY
TRBJ1-1 | TRBV19 | ATASGRGGTEAF
TRBJ1-2 | TRBV9 | ASSRDRANYGYT
TRBJ2-5 | TRBV2 | ASGRGGPQETQY
TRBJ1-5 | TRBV7-8 | ASSPKDNRNQPQH
TRBJ2-3 | TRBV19 | ASASGGDTQY
TRBJ2-3 | TRBV5-4 | ASSPQGLRTDTQY
TRBJ1-2 | TRBV5-1 | ASSLTDNYGYT
TRBJ2-7 | TRBV27 | ASSLEGKTYEQY
TRBJ1-5 | TRBV7-9 | ASSLGVGGQDQPQH
TRBJ1-6 | TRBV5-1 | ASSWTPGQDNSPLH
TRBJ1-1 | TRBV7-8 | ASSFRSSDEAF
TRBJ1-2 | TRBV7-2 | ASSLGGPSLGYT
TRBJ1-2 | TRBV5-1 | ASSFKIGAAGYT
TRBJ2-2 | TRBV11-3 | ASSGPNRDTGELF
TRBJ2-2 | TRBV6-1 | ASSSGTGPGELF
TRBJ2-2 | TRBV7-8 | ASSLLAAGKNTGELF
TRBJ2-1 | TRBV29-1 | SALRPGLANDEQF
TRBJ2-4 | TRBV15 | AAGTSRIQY
TRBJ1-2 | TRBV2 | ASSEGRNRANYGYT
TRBJ1-3 | TRBV19 | ASSTDQSSGNTIY
TRBJ2-7 | TRBV11-3 | ASSLRDGVEQY
TRBJ2-1 | TRBV27 | ASSLSFRARNEQF
TRBJ1-5 | TRBV19 | ASSISQNSNQPQH
TRBJ2-7 | TRBV29-1 | SSRGQGAPYEQY
TRBJ2-7 | TRBV23-1 | ASRGQGPYEQY
TRBJ1-1 | TRBV30 | AGESGLDTEAF
TRBJ2-5 | TRBV6-1 | ASKDHGGQETQY
TRBJ2-3 | TRBV6-4 | ASSSGRGSTDTQY
TRBJ1-2 | TRBV2 | ASSEDAVMRYT
TRBJ2-5 | TRBV15 | ATSRDIREGRETQY
TRBJ2-3 | TRBV6-1 | ASSGLAGGLDTQY
TRBJ2-2 | TRBV7-8 | ASSFGGYTGELF
TRBJ1-2 | TRBV6-1 | ASNVRASRSDYT
TRBJ2-1 | TRBV11-2 | ASSRTRTSNNEQF
TRBJ1-5 | TRBV6-1 | ASNWEYQPQH
TRBJ2-2 | TRBV9 | ASSVGLSNTGELF
TRBJ1-6 | TRBV27 | ASSLSGRDNYNSPLH
TRBJ1-2 | TRBV25-1 | ASSETGLNYGYT
TRBJ2-7 | TRBV30 | AWSVGGVSYEQY
TRBJ2-2 | TRBV2 | ASTQRQPTRELF
TRBJ2-7 | TRBV11-2 | ASSINSYEQY
TRBJ1-6 | TRBV6-1 | ASRSETGVSPLH
TRBJ2-7 | TRBV4-1 | ASSQPGAGEGPYEQY
TRBJ2-3 | TRBV11-2 | ASNAIANTQY
TRBJ2-3 | TRBV9 | ASSVVGIPTDTQY
TRBJ1-4 | TRBV15 | ATSRGNRNEKLF
TRBJ2-5 | TRBV2 | ASSTEYKGVQETQY
TRBJ1-6 | TRBV30 | AWSGGSSYNSPLH
TRBJ1-1 | TRBV5-8 | ASSLEVGVNTEAF
TRBJ1-4 | TRBV19 | ASSRGTGGEKLF
TRBJ1-3 | TRBV7-4 | ASSLGDAGSGNTIY
TRBJ2-1 | TRBV6-6 | ASGSSYNEQF
TRBJ2-2 | TRBV9 | ASSAPGLAVGELF
TRBJ1-1 | TRBV6-1 | ASSSTLNPEAF